These T cell receptor beta chains were read from a single sample in a study of shared clonotypes between healthy human individuals. Profiling relied on immunoSEQ multiplex PCR, and the TCRdb table lists in-frame clones only, not all of them. The table has 2.3 million or so clones, 85% to 95% seen once. The specimen sequenced was naive CD4+ T cells from PBMCs. Every receptor here comes from a man in his late teens or twenties in good health. Some clones in this sample may be carry-over from other donors' samples. Each CDR3 is given with its conserved first and last residue. Each record gives: D gene, CDR3 length, clone size, V gene, J gene, CDR3 protein, CDR3 DNA. D genes are given only for firm matches. Not every row has a clone size; where given, it reads once, few, many or a size class.

d_call: .
cdr3_length: 14
clone_size: once
v_call: TRBV7-8
j_call: TRBJ1-2
cdr3_aa: CASSPRTESYGYTF
cdr3_nt: TGTGCCAGCAGCCCACGGACGGAATCCTATGGCTACACCTTC

d_call: .
cdr3_length: 12
clone_size: .
v_call: TRBV5-1
j_call: TRBJ2-2
cdr3_aa: CASSLTLGELFF
cdr3_nt: TGCGCCAGCAGCCTTACGCTCGGGGAGCTGTTTTTT

d_call: TRBD2
cdr3_length: 13
clone_size: .
v_call: TRBV5-1
j_call: TRBJ2-7
cdr3_aa: CASSDIAGAEQYF
cdr3_nt: TGCGCCAGCAGCGATATAGCGGGAGCCGAGCAGTACTTC

d_call: .
cdr3_length: 13
clone_size: .
v_call: TRBV7-9
j_call: TRBJ1-4
cdr3_aa: CASSFSGNEKLFF
cdr3_nt: TGTGCCAGCAGCTTCTCAGGAAATGAAAAACTGTTTTTT

d_call: .
cdr3_length: 15
clone_size: .
v_call: TRBV4-2
j_call: TRBJ1-2
cdr3_aa: CASSQENRRYYGYTF
cdr3_nt: TGTGCCAGCAGCCAAGAGAACAGGCGTTACTATGGCTACACCTTC

d_call: .
cdr3_length: 13
clone_size: .
v_call: TRBV28
j_call: TRBJ2-7
cdr3_aa: CASSRSVAYEQYF
cdr3_nt: TGTGCCAGCAGTCGGTCGGTCGCCTACGAGCAGTACTTC

d_call: .
cdr3_length: 15
clone_size: .
v_call: TRBV5-1
j_call: TRBJ2-1
cdr3_aa: CASSLEWSSYNEQFF
cdr3_nt: TGCGCCAGCAGCTTGGAGTGGAGCTCCTACAATGAGCAGTTCTTC

d_call: TRBD1
cdr3_length: 16
clone_size: .
v_call: TRBV7-2
j_call: TRBJ1-1
cdr3_aa: CASSQWTGPLNTEAFF
cdr3_nt: TGTGCCAGCAGCCAATGGACAGGTCCTTTGAACACTGAAGCTTTCTTT

d_call: .
cdr3_length: 16
clone_size: .
v_call: TRBV11-2
j_call: TRBJ2-7
cdr3_aa: CASSPERFLSSYEQYF
cdr3_nt: TGTGCCAGCAGCCCAGAACGCTTCCTTAGCTCCTACGAGCAGTACTTC

d_call: .
cdr3_length: 15
clone_size: once
v_call: TRBV7-2
j_call: TRBJ2-5
cdr3_aa: CASSLGIGTEETQYF
cdr3_nt: TGTGCCAGCAGCTTAGGAATCGGGACTGAAGAGACCCAGTACTTC

d_call: .
cdr3_length: 15
clone_size: .
v_call: TRBV28
j_call: TRBJ1-5
cdr3_aa: CASSLPEGPIGPQHF
cdr3_nt: TGTGCCAGCAGTTTACCGGAGGGGCCCATAGGGCCCCAGCATTTT

d_call: .
cdr3_length: 14
clone_size: .
v_call: TRBV6-1
j_call: TRBJ1-1
cdr3_aa: CASSETVGPLEAFF
cdr3_nt: TGTGCCAGCAGTGAGACAGTCGGACCCTTGGAAGCTTTCTTT

d_call: .
cdr3_length: 16
clone_size: .
v_call: TRBV28
j_call: TRBJ1-4
cdr3_aa: CASSLPRRATNEKLFF
cdr3_nt: TGTGCCAGCAGTTTACCCCGGCGGGCAACTAATGAAAAACTGTTTTTT

d_call: .
cdr3_length: 14
clone_size: .
v_call: TRBV28
j_call: TRBJ1-2
cdr3_aa: CASSTGTPGHGYTF
cdr3_nt: TGTGCCAGCAGTACCGGGACCCCCGGCCATGGCTACACCTTC

d_call: .
cdr3_length: 14
clone_size: .
v_call: TRBV7-9
j_call: TRBJ2-7
cdr3_aa: CASSLGDVGSMKYF
cdr3_nt: TGTGCCAGCAGCTTAGGCGACGTGGGTTCGATGAAGTACTTC

d_call: TRBD1
cdr3_length: 15
clone_size: once
v_call: TRBV5-1
j_call: TRBJ1-2
cdr3_aa: CASTIQTGGLYGYTF
cdr3_nt: TGCGCCAGCACGATCCAGACAGGGGGACTCTATGGCTACACCTTC

d_call: TRBD2
cdr3_length: 16
clone_size: once
v_call: TRBV7-9
j_call: TRBJ2-3
cdr3_aa: CASSRGTSGSADTQYF
cdr3_nt: TGTGCCAGCAGCCGAGGGACTAGCGGGAGTGCAGATACGCAGTATTTT

d_call: .
cdr3_length: 14
clone_size: .
v_call: TRBV7-9
j_call: TRBJ2-5
cdr3_aa: CASSSQGGQETQYF
cdr3_nt: TGTGCCAGCAGCTCCCAGGGGGGGCAAGAGACCCAGTACTTC

d_call: TRBD2
cdr3_length: 16
clone_size: .
v_call: TRBV5-1
j_call: TRBJ2-7
cdr3_aa: CASSRDLGLADNEQYF
cdr3_nt: TGCGCCAGCAGCCGCGATTTGGGACTAGCGGACAACGAGCAGTACTTC

d_call: .
cdr3_length: 17
clone_size: .
v_call: TRBV7-2
j_call: TRBJ2-6
cdr3_aa: CASRTAGFPSGANVLTF
cdr3_nt: TGTGCCAGCAGGACGGCAGGGTTCCCATCTGGGGCCAACGTCCTGACTTTC

d_call: .
cdr3_length: 15
clone_size: .
v_call: TRBV6-5
j_call: TRBJ2-6
cdr3_aa: CASRETGAGANVLTF
cdr3_nt: TGTGCCAGCAGAGAAACCGGGGCTGGGGCCAACGTCCTGACTTTC

d_call: TRBD2
cdr3_length: 14
clone_size: .
v_call: TRBV28
j_call: TRBJ2-3
cdr3_aa: CASRQAGAADTQYF
cdr3_nt: TGTGCCAGCAGACAAGCGGGAGCGGCAGATACGCAGTATTTT

d_call: TRBD2
cdr3_length: 16
clone_size: .
v_call: TRBV5-4
j_call: TRBJ2-1
cdr3_aa: CASSLGTSGLYNEQFF
cdr3_nt: TGTGCCAGCAGCTTGGGGACTAGCGGACTATACAATGAGCAGTTCTTC

d_call: .
cdr3_length: 16
clone_size: .
v_call: TRBV30
j_call: TRBJ2-6
cdr3_aa: CAWSVRLSSGANVLTF
cdr3_nt: TGTGCCTGGAGTGTACGTCTCTCCTCTGGGGCCAACGTCCTGACTTTC

d_call: .
cdr3_length: 15
clone_size: .
v_call: TRBV15
j_call: TRBJ1-3
cdr3_aa: CATSREGKSGNTIYF
cdr3_nt: TGTGCCACCAGCAGGGAAGGGAAATCTGGAAACACCATATATTTT

d_call: TRBD1
cdr3_length: 15
clone_size: .
v_call: TRBV19
j_call: TRBJ1-5
cdr3_aa: CASTTTGGTNQPQHF
cdr3_nt: TGTGCCAGTACCACCACAGGGGGTACCAATCAGCCCCAGCATTTT

d_call: TRBD2
cdr3_length: 19
clone_size: once
v_call: TRBV6-1
j_call: TRBJ2-7
cdr3_aa: CASSGSLYGLAGEFDEQYF
cdr3_nt: TGTGCCAGCAGTGGATCCCTTTACGGACTAGCGGGAGAATTCGACGAGCAGTACTTC

d_call: TRBD2
cdr3_length: 17
clone_size: .
v_call: TRBV27
j_call: TRBJ2-1
cdr3_aa: CASSLGLAGGAGNEQFF
cdr3_nt: TGTGCCAGCAGTTTAGGACTAGCGGGAGGGGCGGGCAATGAGCAGTTCTTC

d_call: .
cdr3_length: 15
clone_size: .
v_call: TRBV18
j_call: TRBJ1-2
cdr3_aa: CASSPERRRIYGYTF
cdr3_nt: TGTGCCAGCTCACCGGAAAGGAGGCGGATCTATGGCTACACCTTC

d_call: TRBD1
cdr3_length: 15
clone_size: .
v_call: TRBV9
j_call: TRBJ2-3
cdr3_aa: CASSPRDRGPDTQYF
cdr3_nt: TGTGCCAGCAGCCCCCGGGACAGGGGCCCAGATACGCAGTATTTT

d_call: .
cdr3_length: 12
clone_size: .
v_call: TRBV9
j_call: TRBJ1-2
cdr3_aa: CASSVGHGGYTF
cdr3_nt: TGTGCCAGCAGCGTAGGACACGGCGGCTACACCTTC

d_call: TRBD2
cdr3_length: 15
clone_size: .
v_call: TRBV7-9
j_call: TRBJ2-7
cdr3_aa: CASSSLAGATYEQYF
cdr3_nt: TGTGCCAGCAGCTCCCTAGCGGGAGCTACCTACGAGCAGTACTTC

d_call: TRBD2
cdr3_length: 16
clone_size: .
v_call: TRBV7-3
j_call: TRBJ2-3
cdr3_aa: CASSLGLAGESDTQYF
cdr3_nt: TGTGCCAGCAGCCTGGGACTAGCGGGAGAGAGTGATACGCAGTATTTT

d_call: TRBD1
cdr3_length: 14
clone_size: .
v_call: TRBV18
j_call: TRBJ2-1
cdr3_aa: CASSPRTGKDEQFF
cdr3_nt: TGTGCCAGCTCACCCCGGACAGGGAAGGATGAGCAGTTCTTC

d_call: TRBD1
cdr3_length: 13
clone_size: .
v_call: TRBV29-1
j_call: TRBJ1-4
cdr3_aa: CSFTGTGNEKLFF
cdr3_nt: TGCAGCTTTACCGGGACAGGGAATGAAAAACTGTTTTTT

d_call: TRBD1
cdr3_length: 16
clone_size: .
v_call: TRBV7-2
j_call: TRBJ2-7
cdr3_aa: CASSYLGGTGNYEQYF
cdr3_nt: TGTGCCAGCAGCTACCTCGGCGGGACAGGGAACTACGAGCAGTACTTC

d_call: .
cdr3_length: 12
clone_size: .
v_call: TRBV28
j_call: TRBJ2-7
cdr3_aa: CASSLQGGEQYF
cdr3_nt: TGTGCCAGCAGTTTACAGGGGGGCGAGCAGTACTTC

d_call: .
cdr3_length: 15
clone_size: .
v_call: TRBV18
j_call: TRBJ1-1
cdr3_aa: CASSPGTVGSYEAFF
cdr3_nt: TGTGCCAGCTCACCGGGAACAGTGGGATCCTATGAAGCTTTCTTT

d_call: TRBD1
cdr3_length: 14
clone_size: .
v_call: TRBV30
j_call: TRBJ1-2
cdr3_aa: CAWSVGTGNYGYTF
cdr3_nt: TGTGCCTGGAGTGTAGGGACAGGGAACTATGGCTACACCTTC

d_call: TRBD1
cdr3_length: 13
clone_size: .
v_call: TRBV6-5
j_call: TRBJ1-2
cdr3_aa: CASSPDRAGGYTF
cdr3_nt: TGTGCCAGCAGTCCGGACAGGGCTGGTGGCTACACCTTC

d_call: .
cdr3_length: 14
clone_size: .
v_call: TRBV27
j_call: TRBJ1-2
cdr3_aa: CASSLRGGLYGYTF
cdr3_nt: TGTGCCAGCAGTTTACGAGGGGGGCTCTATGGCTACACCTTC

d_call: TRBD2
cdr3_length: 15
clone_size: .
v_call: TRBV7-2
j_call: TRBJ2-5
cdr3_aa: CASSYQTSGQETQYF
cdr3_nt: TGTGCCAGCAGCTATCAGACTAGCGGGCAAGAGACCCAGTACTTC

d_call: TRBD2
cdr3_length: 17
clone_size: .
v_call: TRBV9
j_call: TRBJ2-7
cdr3_aa: CASSVGGTSGSQYEQYF
cdr3_nt: TGTGCCAGCAGCGTAGGGGGGACTAGCGGGAGTCAGTACGAGCAGTACTTC

d_call: .
cdr3_length: 16
clone_size: .
v_call: TRBV21-1
j_call: TRBJ2-7
cdr3_aa: CASSTDTRDREYEQYF
cdr3_nt: TGTGCCAGCAGCACGGATACCCGGGACAGAGAATACGAGCAGTACTTC

d_call: TRBD1
cdr3_length: 15
clone_size: .
v_call: TRBV18
j_call: TRBJ2-3
cdr3_aa: CASSPPGTGQDTQYF
cdr3_nt: TGTGCCAGCTCACCACCCGGGACAGGCCAAGATACGCAGTATTTT

d_call: .
cdr3_length: 14
clone_size: .
v_call: TRBV9
j_call: TRBJ1-2
cdr3_aa: CASSEGTLSYGYTF
cdr3_nt: TGTGCCAGCAGCGAGGGGACTCTCTCCTATGGCTACACCTTC

d_call: .
cdr3_length: 14
clone_size: .
v_call: TRBV5-4
j_call: TRBJ2-7
cdr3_aa: CASSFGRANYEQYF
cdr3_nt: TGTGCCAGCAGCTTCGGCAGGGCCAACTACGAGCAGTACTTC

d_call: .
cdr3_length: 15
clone_size: .
v_call: TRBV5-1
j_call: TRBJ1-2
cdr3_aa: CASSLQGGQDYGYTF
cdr3_nt: TGCGCCAGCAGCTTGCAAGGCGGCCAGGACTATGGCTACACCTTC

d_call: TRBD2
cdr3_length: 13
clone_size: .
v_call: TRBV19
j_call: TRBJ2-7
cdr3_aa: CASSRTSGYEQYF
cdr3_nt: TGTGCCAGTAGTCGGACTAGCGGCTACGAGCAGTACTTC

d_call: TRBD1
cdr3_length: 14
clone_size: .
v_call: TRBV5-4
j_call: TRBJ1-1
cdr3_aa: CASSSRGNHTEAFF
cdr3_nt: TGTGCCAGCTCTTCCAGGGGGAACCACACTGAAGCTTTCTTT

d_call: .
cdr3_length: 13
clone_size: .
v_call: TRBV5-4
j_call: TRBJ1-1
cdr3_aa: CASSPAGGTEAFF
cdr3_nt: TGTGCCAGCAGCCCGGCGGGGGGCACTGAAGCTTTCTTT

d_call: TRBD1
cdr3_length: 13
clone_size: .
v_call: TRBV6-1
j_call: TRBJ2-2
cdr3_aa: CASKRQGTGELFF
cdr3_nt: TGTGCCAGCAAGCGACAGGGGACCGGGGAGCTGTTTTTT

d_call: TRBD2
cdr3_length: 11
clone_size: .
v_call: TRBV30
j_call: TRBJ2-1
cdr3_aa: CAWIVAGVQFF
cdr3_nt: TGTGCCTGGATTGTAGCGGGTGTGCAGTTCTTC